Listed below are T cell receptor beta chains from one sample, sequenced in a study of T cells in Graves' hyperthyroidism and ophthalmopathy. TCRdb reprocessed the multiplex PCR reads via MiXCR and lists one record per CDR3 protein. Of around 700,000 distinct CDR3 sequences in the sample, around 19% were seen once. Source material: blood. The receptor set was obtained from a woman in her fifties or sixties with Graves' hyperthyroidism that later progressed to Graves' ophthalmopathy. Both conserved end residues are part of each CDR3. D genes are given only for firm matches.

J gene	D gene	CDR3 length	V gene	CDR3 protein
TRBJ2-7	TRBD1	15	TRBV28	CASSPPGQGDYEQYF
TRBJ2-4	.	12	TRBV29-1	CSVEEESGAQYF
TRBJ2-2	.	13	TRBV11-3	CASSRGTTGELFF
TRBJ2-1	TRBD2	13	TRBV24-1	CATSGGLGDEQFF
TRBJ1-1	TRBD1	13	TRBV10-2	CASSRDSNTEAFF
TRBJ1-2	.	16	TRBV9	CASSVGGGVRDYGYTF
TRBJ1-1	.	15	TRBV12-3/TRBV12-4	CASSSGLVRNTEAFF
TRBJ2-7	TRBD2	13	TRBV20-1	CSARAGGRREQYF
TRBJ1-2	.	13	TRBV12-3/TRBV12-4	CASSITGYRGYTF
TRBJ2-5	.	12	TRBV20-1	CSARGGPPDQYF
TRBJ2-7	.	15	TRBV7-8	CASSLALEGAYEQYF
TRBJ2-7	.	13	TRBV27	CASSSLGPYEQYF
TRBJ2-3	TRBD2	13	TRBV6-1	CATGGGRTDTQYF
TRBJ2-3	TRBD2	15	TRBV7-9	CASIESGESTDTQYF